A single sample is the source of the 17 T cell receptor beta chains below, sequenced in a study of T cells in Graves' hyperthyroidism and ophthalmopathy. There were TCR beta CDR3 regions amplified from RNA transcripts. Researchers ran a first-round RT-PCR on the TCR CDR3 using the HTBI primer set. One entry per CDR3 protein results from TCRdb running MiXCR on the multiplex PCR reads. The sample has a few hundred thousand distinct CDR3 sequences, around 15% seen once. The sequenced sample was blood. Every receptor here comes from a young woman with Graves' ophthalmopathy.

The table lists this clonotype with a few counts. The genes are TRBV20-1 and TRBJ2-7; the match to TRBD1 covers 7 bases. V shed 4 bases, J shed 2 bases, and the junction held 11 bases outside the gene matches. This CDR3 is built from 15 residues. CDR1 is DFQATT and CDR2 is SNEGSKA in the germline V gene (reference sequence). In DNA, the CDR3 is TGCAGTGCTAAACATCCCGGGACAGTTACCTACGAGCAGTACTTC. Its protein product is CSAKHPGTVTYEQYF.

The CDR3 DNA is TGTGCCATCAATACAGGGGGTCGGACCGGGGAGCTGTTTTTT. Its translation: CAINTGGRTGELFF. This chain links TRBV10-3 with TRBJ2-2; TRBD1 aligns across 8 bases. V lost 7 bases, J lost 5 bases, and 6 bases stayed unmatched. The CDR3 loop spans 14 amino acids. The V gene's germline CDR1 is ENHRY and CDR2 SYGVKD.

V usage is TRBV12-3 or TRBV12-4 and J usage is TRBJ2-7; perhaps TRBD1 as D (6 bases). V was shortened by 7 bases and J by 1 base, with 11 bases between the two germline ends. The CDR3 totals 13 residues. CDR3 in amino acids: CASKQGASYEQYF. The CDR3 nucleotides are TGTGCCAGCAAACAGGGTGCTTCCTACGAGCAGTACTTC.

This clonotype was observed a handful of times. The CDR3 DNA reads TGTGCCAGCAGCCCCATCAGTATGAACACTGAAGCTTTCTTT. Protein sequence: CASSPISMNTEAFF. The gene calls are TRBV9 and TRBJ1-1; D is uncertain. The CDR3 covers 14 residues. V lost 4 bases to trimming and J lost 0 bases, with 10 bases between them. Germline CDR1 is SGDLS and CDR2 is YYNGEE.

CDR3 region: CASSVRADEKLFF. CDR3 sequence (DNA): TGTGCCAGCAGCGTAAGGGCAGATGAAAAACTGTTTTTT. The genes are TRBV9 and TRBJ1-4; D gene ambiguous. Germline CDR1 SGDLS, CDR2 YYNGEE. V dropped 1 base and J dropped 6 bases, with 7 bases sitting between them. The CDR3 is 13 amino acids.

This clonotype has just a few counts. This chain links TRBV28 with TRBJ1-5, with D hard to call. Trimming took 5 bases from V and 7 from J, leaving 18 bases between them. The CDR3 consists of 15 residues. Germline CDR1 is MDHEN and CDR2 is SYDVKM. Here the CDR3 DNA reads TGTGCCAGCAGTCCGGAGTTGTATTTATACCAGCCCCAGCATTTT. Amino acids: CASSPELYLYQPQHF.

This clonotype was recorded many times. J is TRBJ2-5 and V is TRBV4-1; TRBD2 matches at 11 bases. V was pared by 1 base and J by 3 bases, with 4 bases of the junction left unmatched. Per the germline V gene, CDR1 is MGHRA and CDR2 is YSYEKL. The CDR3 spans 16 residues. CDR3 loop: CASSQGLAGNEETQYF. CDR3 sequence (DNA): TGCGCCAGCAGCCAAGGACTAGCGGGAAATGAAGAGACCCAGTACTTC.

This clonotype has more than one count but fewer than ten. V usage is TRBV27 and J usage is TRBJ2-2, with 9 positions matching TRBD2. From germline, CDR1 is MNHEY and CDR2 SMNVEV (reference sequence). J was trimmed by 7 bases and V by 3 bases; bases with no gene match: 9. The CDR3 runs to 16 residues. CDR3 nucleotides: TGTGCCAGCAGTTTCTCGGTCTTTAGCGGGAGCGGGGAGCTGTTTTTT. This codes for CASSFSVFSGSGELFF.

This chain links TRBV12-3 or TRBV12-4 with TRBJ2-2, with D uncertain. The CDR3 contains 13 residues. Trimming removed 2 bases from V and 7 bases from J, with 8 bases in between. The CDR3 bases are TGTGCCAGCAGTTTATCATTGTACGGGGAGCTGTTTTTT. Its translation is CASSLSLYGELFF.

This clonotype was found many times. The rearrangement uses TRBV20-1 and TRBJ2-1; 10 bases map to TRBD2. Trimming cost V 8 bases and J 8 bases; bases outside gene matches: 6. Per the germline V gene, CDR1 is DFQATT and CDR2 is SNEGSKA (reference sequence). The CDR3 length is 12 residues. CDR3 region: CSTGTSVYEQFF. The CDR3 nucleotides are TGCAGTACCGGGACTAGCGTATATGAGCAGTTCTTC.

The CDR3 region has the DNA TGTGCCAGCGGGGCAGGGAATAAGGATACGCAGTATTTT. It is translated as CASGAGNKDTQYF. V is TRBV6-1 and J is TRBJ2-3; the D gene is possibly TRBD1 (5 bases). This CDR3 is built from 13 residues. CDR1 and CDR2 (germline): MNHNS, SASEGT. V lost 8 bases to trimming and J lost 6 bases, with 15 bases between them.

The chain couples TRBV13 to TRBJ2-7; D unresolved. Germline loops: CDR1 PRHDT, CDR2 FYEKMQ (reference sequence). The CDR3 consists of 13 residues. Trimming took off 1 base at V and 4 bases at J, with 8 bases between the two ends. The CDR3 DNA sequence: TGTGCCAGCAGCTTAGACTTAGCTTACGAGCAGTACTTC. Protein: CASSLDLAYEQYF.

The table lists this clonotype with many counts. The rearrangement links TRBV11-2 to TRBJ1-4; D remains unclear. The length of the CDR3 is 13 residues. V was pared by 1 base and J by 8 bases, with 8 bases between. Germline CDR1 reads SGHAT; CDR2 reads FQNNGV. DNA for the CDR3: TGTGCCAGCAGCTTAGTGTTGGCCGAAAAACTGTTTTTT. This encodes CASSLVLAEKLFF. Supplemented by reference TRBV11-2 and TRBJ1-4, the full variable domain reads EAGVAQSPRYKIIEKRQSVAFWCNPISGHATLYWYQQILGQGPKLLIQFQNNGVVDDSQLPKDRFSAERLKGVDSTLKIQPAKLEDSAVYLCASSLVLAEKLFFGSGTQLSVL.

This clonotype was observed many times. The genes are TRBV13 and TRBJ2-5, with 7 bases lining up with TRBD2. Trimming at V came to 0 bases and at J to 5 bases, leaving 6 bases not matched to a gene. The CDR3 length is 15 residues. CDR1 is PRHDT, CDR2 FYEKMQ, per germline (reference sequence). The DNA of the CDR3 is TGTGCCAGCAGCTTAGGCCTCGGACTAGACGAGACCCAGTACTTC. Translation gives CASSLGLGLDETQYF.

This clonotype came up a few times. Here the CDR3 DNA reads TGTGCCTGGAGTAGGAGTGAAAAACTGTTTTTT. The encoded protein is CAWSRSEKLFF. The chain is built from TRBV30 and TRBJ1-4; D not certain. Trimming removed 2 bases at V and 7 bases at J, with 5 bases between. The CDR3 has 11 residues. The germline V gene has CDR1 GTSNPN and CDR2 SVGIG (reference sequence).

This clonotype was detected many times. The V call is TRBV20-1, the J call TRBJ2-5; unclear D gene. With 5 bases removed from V and 5 bases from J, the gap between germline ends came to 6 bases. The germline CDR1 and CDR2 sequences are DFQATT and SNEGSKA (reference sequence). This CDR3 contains 10 residues. The CDR3 sequence: CSAHSETQYF. The CDR3, as DNA: TGCAGTGCTCACTCGGAGACCCAGTACTTC.

In its sample, this clonotype was seen a few times. This sequence joins TRBV4-2 and TRBJ1-4, with D maybe TRBD1 (5 bases). V lost 0 bases, J lost 3 bases, and 11 bases lay in between. CDR1 is LGHNA, CDR2 YNFKEQ, per germline. This CDR3 contains 16 residues. The CDR3 is CASSQEQGISNEKLFF. CDR3 bases: TGTGCCAGCAGCCAAGAGCAGGGCATATCTAATGAAAAACTGTTTTTT.